This is a list of T cell receptor beta chains from one sample in a study of CD8 T cells in Susac syndrome. Each CDR3 protein gets one entry after TCRdb re-called the immunoSEQ multiplex PCR reads with MiXCR. Of more than 100,000 distinct CDR3 sequences in the sample, about 96% are singletons; the top ten hold around 0.12%. Sequences were obtained from CD4+ T cells from PBMCs. The origin of the receptors is a human donor in good health. Both conserved end residues are part of each CDR3. D genes are given only for firm matches. Size is omitted from some rows. Given values are once, few, many or a class for expanded clones.

TRBD2	TRBV10-3	-	TRBJ2-3	TGTGCCATCAGTGGACTAGCGGGAAGGGATACGCAGTATTTT	CAISGLAGRDTQYF
-	TRBV12-3/TRBV12-4	-	TRBJ2-2	TGTGCCAGCAGTTTTAACCCCCTTAACACCGGGGAGCTGTTTTTT	CASSFNPLNTGELFF
TRBD2	TRBV2	-	TRBJ2-4	TGTGCCAGCAGTGAAAGGAGCGGGGGAGGGCTAACCAAAAACATTCAGTACTTC	CASSERSGGGLTKNIQYF
-	TRBV3-1	once	TRBJ2-6	TGTGCCAGCAGCCCTAAGGACGTATCCTCTGGGGCCAACGTCCTGACTTTC	CASSPKDVSSGANVLTF
-	TRBV20-1	-	TRBJ1-1	TGCAGTGCCTCCCTCACTGAAGCTTTCTTT	CSASLTEAFF
-	TRBV9	-	TRBJ2-7	TGTGCCAGCAGCGTCTCCGAAGGGTACGAGCAGTACTTC	CASSVSEGYEQYF
-	TRBV10-3	once	TRBJ2-7	TGTGCCACCGGGCCCGGGACCCTCTACGAGCAGTACTTC	CATGPGTLYEQYF
TRBD1	TRBV30	-	TRBJ1-2	TGTGCCTGGAGCGACAGGGTCGGCTATGGCTACACCTTC	CAWSDRVGYGYTF
-	TRBV6-6	-	TRBJ1-5	TGTGCCAGCAGTTACGGCATGAATCAGCCCCAGCATTTT	CASSYGMNQPQHF
-	TRBV5-1	-	TRBJ2-2	TGCGCCAGCAGCTTGTCGGCAGGGTGGAACACCGGGGAGCTGTTTTTT	CASSLSAGWNTGELFF
-	TRBV29-1	once	TRBJ1-2	TGCAGCGTTGGGATACAGGGTTCCGGCTACACCTTC	CSVGIQGSGYTF